This TCR beta chain came from a study of blood T cell repertoires in COVID-19. As for the study in general: Acute and convalescent COVID-19 samples came from the United States, Italy and Spain. Sources were T cells, B-cell-depleted T cells, or PBMCs; the material itself was cDNA or gDNA.

This clone was observed a handful of times. The authors' processing: For nucleated cells, counts were estimated from reference gene primer amplification. Clones were read by immunoSEQ multiplex PCR, and TCRdb kept only the in-frame ones, dropping some. That table furnishes V, J and clone size, whereas the DNA furnished D and trimming. The sample includes 200,000 to 300,000 clones, about 88% of them seen just once. This CDR3 region has 14 residues. V lost 6 bases and J lost 3, with 12 bases in between. Germline CDR1 and CDR2: LNHDA and SQIVND (reference sequence). The receptor was isolated from a woman in her sixties or seventies with active or convalescent COVID-19. V usage is TRBV19 and J usage is TRBJ1-5; no definite D call. The sequencing sample was made of peripheral blood. The CDR3 nucleotides are TGTGCCAGTAGGTCGCCTAACCTCAATCAGCCCCAGCATTTT. Its translation is CASRSPNLNQPQHF.